This T cell receptor (beta chain) originates from a study of cytomegalovirus exposure and HLA in healthy donors. Study-level findings and limits: The listing of 150 to 200 TCR beta chains classed them as cytomegalovirus-associated. A later analysis linked a missense DCLRE1C variant to TCR beta V- and J-gene trimming. Highly shared variants forming one cluster were likely a sequencing artifact.

13 Jbeta primers and 60 Vbeta primers were used for the PCR. Some clones are missing from TCRdb's copy, which holds only in-frame ones; the method was immunoSEQ multiplex PCR. This table has tens of thousands of clones, less than 65% appearing once. Notes on this clone: The antigen remains undetermined.

The germline V gene encodes CDR1 LNHDA and CDR2 SQIVND (reference sequence). The junction had 7 bases not matched to a gene; V was cut back by 0 bases and J by 4 bases. This CDR3 region has 16 residues. Donors sampled were nominally healthy, though unrecorded immune exposures were likely. The gene calls are TRBV19 and TRBJ1-2; TRBD1 matches 8 bases. The TCR comes from a woman aged 30 to 39 in good health and CMV-seronegative. Sequenced sample: PBMCs. CDR3 DNA sequence: TGTGCCAGTAGTATAGAAACAGGGGGTTCGACCTATGGCTACACCTTC. Protein product: CASSIETGGSTYGYTF.